Below, 19 T cell receptor beta chains from the same sample are listed, as sequenced in a study of T cells in Graves' hyperthyroidism and ophthalmopathy. Amplification yielded TCR beta CDR3 regions, with RNA transcripts as the source. Primed by the HTBI set, a first-round RT-PCR was run on the TCR CDR3. TCRdb re-derived calls from the multiplex PCR reads in MiXCR, one entry per CDR3 protein. Of approximately 690,000 distinct CDR3 sequences in the sample, roughly 15% were seen once. The specimen sequenced was blood. These receptors all stem from a woman aged 45-60 years with Graves' ophthalmopathy.

This clonotype was detected many times. This chain connects TRBV7-9 to TRBJ2-1; 7 bases are shared with TRBD2. The CDR3 is made up of 16 amino acids. Per the germline V gene, CDR1 is SEHNR and CDR2 is FQNEAQ (reference sequence). The V and J ends lost 5 bases and 2 bases, in that order; junction bases with no gene match: 9. CDR3 loop: CASSLGTGLPYNEQFF. In DNA, the CDR3 is TGTGCCAGCAGCCTGGGTACGGGACTACCCTACAATGAGCAGTTCTTC.

This clonotype was picked up many times. The gene calls are TRBV2 and TRBJ1-1; a possible D gene is TRBD1 (5 bases). The CDR3 totals 14 residues. Germline CDR1 SNHLY, CDR2 FYNNEI. V lost 6 bases, J lost 3 bases, and 14 bases lay in between. CDR3 residues: CASRPRGWYTEAFF. DNA of the CDR3: TGTGCCAGCAGACCTAGGGGATGGTACACTGAAGCTTTCTTT. Looking up the rest from reference TRBV2 and TRBJ1-1 gives the full variable domain: EPEVTQTPSHQVTQMGQEVILRCVPISNHLYFYWYRQILGQKVEFLVSFYNNEISEKSEIFDDQFSVERPDGSNFTLKIRSTKLEDSAMYFCASRPRGWYTEAFFGQGTRLTVV.

This clonotype was seen repeatedly, ten times or more. The genes are TRBV11-2 and TRBJ2-3, with 8 bases matching TRBD2. V was pared by 2 bases and J by 6 bases, with 10 bases of the junction left unmatched. This CDR3 spans 16 amino acids. CDR1 SGHAT and CDR2 FQNNGV come from the germline V gene. CDR3 coding DNA: TGTGCCAGCAGCTTATTTAGCGGGACACACACTGATACGCAGTATTTT. Translated, it gives CASSLFSGTHTDTQYF.

This clonotype was found many times. The V gene is TRBV2, the J gene TRBJ2-7; tentatively, D is TRBD1 (6 bases). Trimming cost V 7 bases and J 3 bases, with 13 bases left between them. Germline V gives CDR1 SNHLY, CDR2 FYNNEI. The CDR3 is 13 residues long. The chain's CDR3 is CASNADRFYEQYF. The CDR3 DNA reads TGTGCCAGCAATGCCGACAGGTTCTACGAGCAGTACTTC.

The table lists this clonotype with many counts. The rearrangement uses TRBV6-2 or TRBV6-3 and TRBJ1-5; D perhaps matches TRBD1 (6 bases). V was shortened by 0 bases and J by 3 bases, with 18 bases between the two germline ends. The CDR3 loop spans 18 amino acids. Per germline, CDR1 MNHEY and CDR2 SVGEGT. CDR3 sequence (DNA): TGTGCCAGCAGTTACTCGACTCTTTCGGGACACGACAATCAGCCCCAGCATTTT. Its translation: CASSYSTLSGHDNQPQHF.

This clonotype was observed a handful of times. V usage is TRBV4-2 and J usage is TRBJ1-2; D might be TRBD1 (5 bases). The CDR3 spans 16 residues. Germline values: CDR1 LGHNA, CDR2 YNFKEQ. The ends were cut back, 0 bases at V and 2 bases at J, with 13 bases in the middle. As DNA, the CDR3 is TGTGCCAGCAGCCAAGATCCCAGGGACCAGAACTATGGCTACACCTTC. This translates into CASSQDPRDQNYGYTF.

This clonotype was seen many times. This chain links TRBV12-3 or TRBV12-4 with TRBJ2-1; TRBD2 is a possible D gene (6 bases). CDR3 size: 14 residues. The V end was cut by 5 bases, the J end by 6 bases, with 14 bases between. For the CDR3, the DNA is TGTGCCAGCAGTAACCGGGAGTGGGGCAATGAGCAGTTCTTC. Its translation: CASSNREWGNEQFF.

This clonotype was seen just once. This may stem from a read error, because a much larger clone lies one nucleotide away. The gene calls are TRBV27 and TRBJ2-3; D uncertain. Per the germline V gene, CDR1 is MNHEY and CDR2 is SMNVEV (reference sequence). CDR3 length: 18 amino acids. In nucleotides, the CDR3 is TGTGTCAGCAGTTTTTCCCCCGGTCTAGGGTTTCGCTCAGATACGCAGTATTTT. Protein product: CVSSFSPGLGFRSDTQYF.

This clonotype has at least ten counts. The rearrangement joins TRBV29-1 to TRBJ2-3; TRBD2 agrees at 11 bases. The CDR3 has 14 amino acids. From germline, CDR1 is SQVTM and CDR2 ANQGSEA. Germline trimming cut 4 bases from V and 0 bases from J; bases unmatched to any gene: 0. Written as DNA, the CDR3 is TGCAGCGTTGTAGCGGGAGGGAGCACAGATACGCAGTATTTT. This codes for CSVVAGGSTDTQYF.

The V and J genes are TRBV7-9 and TRBJ2-4; 16 bases agree with TRBD2. Germline CDR1 reads SEHNR; CDR2 reads FQNEAQ (reference sequence). The J segment lost 3 bases and the V segment lost 0 bases, leaving 2 bases of the junction unmatched. The CDR3 sequence is 18 residues long. The CDR3 is CASSLAGTSGRDKNIQYF. The CDR3 nucleotides are TGTGCCAGCAGCTTAGCAGGGACTAGCGGGAGGGACAAAAACATTCAGTACTTC.

This clonotype was found many times. This chain uses TRBV28 with TRBJ2-4, with 9 bases identical to TRBD2. This CDR3 spans 16 amino acids. From germline, CDR1 is MDHEN and CDR2 SYDVKM. Losses at the gene ends were 3 bases for V and 14 bases for J; bases not matched to a gene: 17. The CDR3 here is CASSLGSLAGGHVEYF. CDR3 DNA: TGTGCCAGCAGTTTGGGGTCGCTGGCGGGAGGGCATGTAGAGTACTTC.

This clonotype appeared many times. DNA of the CDR3: TGTGCCAGCAGTTTACCGGGACTAGCGGGAAGGGCCAATGAGCAGTTCTTC. Translated, it gives CASSLPGLAGRANEQFF. The chain carries TRBV28 and TRBJ2-1; TRBD2 aligns across 13 bases. V shed 2 bases, J shed 6 bases, and the junction held 7 bases outside the gene matches. The CDR3 is made up of 17 amino acids. Germline V gene data show CDR1 as MDHEN and CDR2 as SYDVKM.

This clonotype appeared a few times. The chain employs TRBV4-3 and TRBJ1-3; TRBD1 might be the D (5 bases). The V gene lost 1 base and the J gene lost 0 bases, with 16 bases spanning the gap. The germline CDR1 and CDR2 sequences are LGHNA and YSLEER. The CDR3 contains 18 residues. DNA for the CDR3: TGCGCCAGCAGCCAAGGTCTCGGGGGGGAATTCTCTGGAAACACCATATATTTT. Its translation: CASSQGLGGEFSGNTIYF.

A few counts support this clonotype. The chain uses TRBV20-1 and TRBJ2-1; 8 bases fit TRBD2. CDR1 and CDR2 from the germline V gene are DFQATT and SNEGSKA (reference sequence). V shed 8 bases and J 0 bases; nucleotides not matched to a gene: 6. The length of the CDR3 is 14 residues. The CDR3 DNA is TGCAGTCAGAGCAGCGGGAGCTCCTACAATGAGCAGTTCTTC. Its translation is CSQSSGSSYNEQFF.

This clonotype was counted at least ten times. The chain employs TRBV7-6 and TRBJ2-1, with D perhaps TRBD1 (6 bases). From germline, CDR1 is SGHVS and CDR2 FNYEAQ. The length of the CDR3 is 13 residues. Trimming took off 3 bases at V and 9 bases at J, with 12 bases between the two ends. The CDR3, as DNA: TGTGCCAGCAGCTTGCCCGAGACAGGTGAGCAGTTCTTC. Its translation: CASSLPETGEQFF.

Ten or more counts support this clonotype. V usage is TRBV7-2 and J usage is TRBJ2-7; D unclear. This CDR3 has 13 amino acids. Germline-derived CDR1 and CDR2 are SGHTA and FQGNSA. The V gene lost 3 bases and the J gene lost 0 bases, with 6 bases spanning the gap. This chain's CDR3 is CASSFQSSYEQYF. The DNA of the CDR3 is TGTGCCAGCAGCTTCCAGTCCTCCTACGAGCAGTACTTC.

The table lists this clonotype with many counts. The V and J genes are TRBV20-1 and TRBJ1-2, with a weak D call TRBD1 (5 bases). Germline assignment: CDR1 DFQATT and CDR2 SNEGSKA (reference sequence). V was shortened by 1 base and J by 4 bases, with 13 bases between the two germline ends. The CDR3 runs 14 residues. The CDR3 DNA sequence: TGCAGTGCTAGAGTGCCAGAGACAGTCTATGGCTACACCTTC. This encodes CSARVPETVYGYTF.

This clonotype occurred many times. The rearrangement links TRBV11-2 to TRBJ2-5; D call uncertain. This CDR3 has 15 residues. Trimming removed 3 bases at V and 2 bases at J, with 13 bases between. The germline V gene encodes CDR1 SGHAT and CDR2 FQNNGV. CDR3 in amino acids: CASSLILRVQETQYF. The CDR3 DNA follows: TGTGCCAGCAGCTTGATACTACGAGTTCAAGAGACCCAGTACTTC.

The sample holds many counts of this clonotype. The rearrangement joins TRBV7-9 to TRBJ1-1, with D perhaps matching TRBD1 (5 bases). Trimming cost V 2 bases and J 0 bases, with 10 bases left between them. Looked up from germline, CDR1 is SEHNR and CDR2 is FQNEAQ (reference sequence). The CDR3 covers 15 residues. The CDR3 is CASSLQGTMNTEAFF. In nucleotides, the CDR3 is TGTGCCAGCAGCTTACAGGGAACTATGAACACTGAAGCTTTCTTT.